This is a list of T cell receptor beta chains from one sample in a study of CD8+ T cells in alopecia areata. Sequencing was performed with immunoSEQ multiplex PCR; in TCRdb, only in-frame clones are kept and a portion is missing. The sample shows some 130,000 clones, approximately 53% of them seen only once. The specimen was CD4+ T cells sorted from blood, collected at week 4, from a patient treated with tofacitinib. These TCRs come from a human donor with alopecia areata. Both conserved end residues are part of each CDR3. A D gene is named only where the DNA matches it firmly. Clone size is given for some rows only: seen once, a few or many times, or a class if the clone is expanded.

clone_size,j_call,v_call,d_call,cdr3_nt,cdr3_aa
-,TRBJ1-5,TRBV6-5,-,TGTGCCAGCAGTTATAGACGGAGTAATCAGCCCCAGCATTTT,CASSYRRSNQPQHF
-,TRBJ1-2,TRBV4-1,-,TGCGCCAGCAGCCAAGACCGGGACCATAACTATGGCTACACCTTC,CASSQDRDHNYGYTF
-,TRBJ2-1,TRBV5-1,-,TGCGCCAGCAGCTCGACCCGGGACATATTAAGGTTCTTC,CASSSTRDILRFF
-,TRBJ2-3,TRBV30,-,TGTGCCTGGACAGGTTCAGATACGCAGTATTTT,CAWTGSDTQYF
-,TRBJ2-1,TRBV5-1,TRBD2,TGCGCCAGCAGCTTGAATAGCGGGAGGGGGAATGAGCAGTTCTTC,CASSLNSGRGNEQFF
-,TRBJ1-3,TRBV29-1,-,TGCAGCGTTGAAACAGTCCTCGGTGGAAACACCATATATTTT,CSVETVLGGNTIYF
-,TRBJ2-1,TRBV7-3,-,TGTGCCAGCAGCTTAAATAGGGGAGACTTGGGCAATGAGCAGTTCTTC,CASSLNRGDLGNEQFF
few,TRBJ2-5,TRBV4-1,-,TGCGCCAGCAGCCAGGGGTTCCTGGAGACCCAGTACTTC,CASSQGFLETQYF
few,TRBJ1-4,TRBV30,-,TGTGCCTGGCAAAACAGGGTGCGGGAAAAACTGTTTTTT,CAWQNRVREKLFF
-,TRBJ1-5,TRBV30,-,TGTGCCTGGAGTGTAGATAGCAATCAGCCCCAGCATTTT,CAWSVDSNQPQHF
few,TRBJ1-1,TRBV27,-,TGTGCCAGCACCCCGCCGGGGAGAGGCTGGACTGAAGCTTTCTTT,CASTPPGRGWTEAFF